This T cell receptor (beta chain) was captured in a study of shared clonotypes between healthy human individuals. Study as a whole: Donor composition was a couple of women and a few men, aged 18 to 49. Study outcomes and limitations: The sampled material consisted only of blood, and tissue repertoires are likely to differ.

Sorted-subset replicate PCRs used around 0.2 ug DNA, some 31,000 T cell genomes. Assay: immunoSEQ multiplex PCR; the TCRdb copy retains only in-frame clones and omits some. Of around 980,000 clones listed, around 78% were seen once; the top ten hold roughly 0.57%. Per germline, CDR1 SGHTA and CDR2 FQGNSA. V was trimmed by 5 bases and J by 3 bases, leaving 13 bases between them. The CDR3 covers 14 residues. Turning to this clone: Antigen unknown.

V is TRBV7-2 and J is TRBJ1-1; D might be TRBD1 (6 bases). The sequenced material came from memory CD4+ T cells from PBMCs. This sample's subset: CD45RA-negative fraction. The receptor's source is a man younger than 35 in good health. Some clones in this sample may be carry-over from other donors' samples. CDR3 region: CASSSTGWDTEAFF. CDR3 coding DNA: TGTGCCAGCAGCAGTACAGGGTGGGACACTGAAGCTTTCTTT.